Sequencing of this TCR beta chain was carried out in a study of CD8 T cells in ankylosing spondylitis (dated by TCRdb to the late 2010s). Context from the whole study: The study set out to find disease-linked TCR variants by profiling T cell receptor beta repertoires in ankylosing spondylitis patients and healthy donors. Samples of peripheral blood were taken, and for ankylosing spondylitis patients, synovial fluid was collected as well. The full study cohort comprised roughly 24 ankylosing spondylitis patients and 85 to 120 healthy donors.

This clonotype has a handful of counts. Its antigen is not yet known. Base qualities are not recorded, but no much larger clone differs from it by a single base. TCRdb shows the sequencer as Illumina HiSeq 2500. Quantitative 5'-RACE with molecular barcodes was the method used to prepare the TCR beta libraries. The paper's processing steps were these. A new computational method, built on a probabilistic model of VDJ rearrangement, was used to identify disease-linked TCR variants. TCRdb reprocessing: public reads trimmed at Q25 with fastp, clones called with MiXCR, in-frame beta chains kept. Identical CDR3 proteins give one entry, which carries the most common genes and DNA. TCRdb, not the authors, supplied the V and J calls. This sample has about 36,000 distinct CDR3 sequences in its table, and around 10% of those were observed once. Jointly, the top ten make up around 20% of the sample. For each ankylosing spondylitis patient, the synovial fluid sample was matched to a blood sample from that same patient.

Overall results and qualifications from the work: Some of the motif variants had been reported before in the synovial fluid and blood of reactive arthritis patients, a finding that suggests common disease-initiation mechanisms. According to the report, matched synovial fluid samples from ankylosing spondylitis patients were significantly enriched for the disease-linked clones. In peripheral blood, the disease-linked clones were found at relatively low frequencies and had a CD8+ phenotype. A TCR beta motif of roughly 8 highly homologous amino acid variants appeared characteristic of blood from ankylosing spondylitis patients.

This sequence was found in a male donor with ankylosing spondylitis. The sequenced sample consisted of synovial fluid, either unsorted or a sorted T cell fraction (not recorded which).

The sequence in DNA is TGTGCCAGCAGCGCACCGACCCGTCAGTGGAATGAGCAGTTCTTC. Its translation reads: CASSAPTRQWNEQFF. The V and J segments used are TRBV9 and TRBJ2-1; too little of a D gene remains to name it. The junction carries 17 bases between V and J, which are trimmed by 3 bases and 7 bases respectively. From the cysteine through the phenylalanine, the CDR3 covers 15 amino acids. Only CDR3 DNA remains: 45 bases, in frame from the first base. Looking up the germline V gene yields CDR1 SGDLS and CDR2 YYNGEE.